In this sample, the clone carrying this TCR beta chain turned up many times. Its target is unknown. Additional DNA sequences in this sample encode the identical CDR3. The data stem from a study of shared clonotypes between healthy human individuals. Study conclusions and caveats: Few donors limited the genetic and exposure-history diversity represented. Generation of non-shared clonotypes was less probable than generation of clonotypes shared by all four donors.

The germline CDR1 and CDR2 sequences are LNHDA and SQIVND (reference sequence). The ends were cut back, 4 bases at V and 0 bases at J, with 3 bases in the middle. The CDR3 has 13 residues. Generated by immunoSEQ multiplex PCR, the TCRdb table keeps only in-frame clones and is missing some. Among about 960,000 clones, approximately 80% were seen once, and the ten largest hold nearly 1.5%. The V call is TRBV19, the J call TRBJ1-4; D gene uncertain. Sequencing was done on a sample of memory CD4+ T cells sorted from blood. The sample's subset: CD45RA-negative fraction. This receptor was obtained from a man between 18 and 35 years old in good health. DNA of the CDR3: TGTGCCAGTAGTACAGCAACTAATGAAAAACTGTTTTTT. Its translation: CASSTATNEKLFF.